The source of this T cell receptor beta chain is a study of technical replicates of blood from a handful of donors. The length of the CDR3 is 15 residues. V shed 6 bases and J 0 bases; nucleotides not matched to a gene: 7. From germline, CDR1 is MNHEY and CDR2 SMNVEV (reference sequence). The assay was immunoSEQ multiplex PCR, and TCRdb's table has in-frame clones only and misses some. This sample carries tens of thousands of clones, roughly 89% of them seen once, and the ten largest clones take around 0.41%. The sample taken for sequencing was T cells isolated from PBMCs. The rearrangement uses TRBV27 and TRBJ2-7, with 8 bases fitting TRBD1. The receptor's source is a human donor in good health. The CDR3 DNA reads as TGTGCCAGCAGGTCGACAGGGGCTATCTCCTACGAGCAGTACTTC. Translated, it gives CASRSTGAISYEQYF.